These T cell receptor beta chains were read from a single sample in a study of cytomegalovirus exposure and HLA in healthy donors. Only in-frame clones appear in the TCRdb table, and some are missing; sequencing was by immunoSEQ multiplex PCR. This table has fewer than 180,000 clones, roughly 80% appearing once. The source material was PBMCs. All receptors come from a human donor in good health. CDR3s include the opening cysteine and the closing phenylalanine or tryptophan. D genes are given only for firm matches. Where a row states a size, it is once, few, many or the class of an expanded clone; other rows omit it.

>16|TRBD1|TRBJ1-1|TRBV19|.
TGTGCCAGTAGTCGCCGACAGGGGAAGACGAACACTGAAGCTTTCTTT
CASSRRQGKTNTEAFF
>11|TRBD1|TRBJ2-7|TRBV5-4|.
TGTGCCAGCGGGACAGGGGGTTTACAGTACTTC
CASGTGGLQYF
>15|TRBD1|TRBJ2-1|TRBV30|.
TGTGCCTGGAGCCAGGACAGGGGGTATCGCAATGAGCAGTTCTTC
CAWSQDRGYRNEQFF
>14|.|TRBJ2-7|TRBV10-3|.
TGTGCCATCAGTGGGTGGGGCCAGACCTACGAGCAGTACTTC
CAISGWGQTYEQYF
>15|.|TRBJ1-5|TRBV19|.
TGTGCCAGTAGGGGAGGCTCGGCGGGCAATCAGCCCCAGCATTTT
CASRGGSAGNQPQHF
>16|.|TRBJ2-2|TRBV7-8|once
TGTGCCAGCAGCTCCAAGCGACAGGCGAACACCGGGGAGCTGTTTTTT
CASSSKRQANTGELFF
>14|TRBD1|TRBJ1-2|TRBV9|.
TGTGCCAGCACAGCGGGACAGGGGTTAAGTGGCTACACCTTC
CASTAGQGLSGYTF
>15|TRBD1|TRBJ2-5|TRBV19|.
TGTGCCAGTAGTATAGGTACAGGGGGTATGGAGACCCAGTACTTC
CASSIGTGGMETQYF
>16|TRBD1|TRBJ2-5|TRBV7-2|.
TGTGCCAGCAGCTTAGACCTGGGCAGGGGGTGGGAGACCCAGTACTTC
CASSLDLGRGWETQYF
>13|.|TRBJ1-2|TRBV5-1|few
TGCGCCAGCAGCTTGGCAGGGGACTATGGCTACACCTTC
CASSLAGDYGYTF
>16|TRBD1|TRBJ2-2|TRBV28|.
TGTGCCAGCCCCCCCCCGACAGGGAGGAACACCGGGGAGCTGTTTTTT
CASPPPTGRNTGELFF
>15|TRBD1|TRBJ1-5|TRBV6-1|.
TGTGCCAGCAGTGAAGGGGGACAGGGTGGGCAGCCCCAGCATTTT
CASSEGGQGGQPQHF
>15|.|TRBJ2-7|TRBV4-1|.
TGCGCCAGCAGCCAAGGAATTCCTAGCGTTTACGAGCAGTACTTC
CASSQGIPSVYEQYF
>11|.|TRBJ1-3|TRBV4-1|.
TGCGCCAGCAGCCCGGGAAACACCATATATTTT
CASSPGNTIYF
>13|.|TRBJ1-5|TRBV2|.
TGTGCCAGCAGTGAATACAGAGATCAGCCCCAGCATTTT
CASSEYRDQPQHF
>11|.|TRBJ1-1|TRBV7-9|.
TGTGCCAGCAGCTTTGGAAGGGAGGCTTTCTTT
CASSFGREAFF
>14|TRBD1|TRBJ1-2|TRBV7-9|.
TGTGCCAGCAGCTTAGATGGGACAGGGAATGGCTACACCTTC
CASSLDGTGNGYTF
>16|.|TRBJ1-3|TRBV25-1|once
TGTGCCAGCAGTGAATATGGGGAGGGCGCTGGAAACACCATATATTTT
CASSEYGEGAGNTIYF
>15|TRBD2|TRBJ2-7|TRBV7-9|.
TGTGCCAGCACCTGGACGGGACTAGCGGGTAATGAGCAGTACTTC
CASTWTGLAGNEQYF
>15|TRBD1|TRBJ2-1|TRBV5-1|.
TGCGCCAGCTGGGCAGGGGGCTTTTCCTACAATGAGCAGTTCTTC
CASWAGGFSYNEQFF
>15|.|TRBJ2-1|TRBV12-2|.
TGTGCAAGTCGCTTAAGGCGGGAGGGGGGCGTTGAGCAGTTCTTC
CASRLRREGGVEQFF
>15|TRBD1|TRBJ2-7|TRBV19|.
TGTGCCAGTAGTATAGGGGGACAGGGACTCTACGAGCAGTACTTC
CASSIGGQGLYEQYF
>18|TRBD2|TRBJ2-5|TRBV2|.
TGTGCCAGCAGTTCTGGACTAGCGGGGGGGCCGGGGCGCGAGACCCAGTACTTC
CASSSGLAGGPGRETQYF
>13|.|TRBJ2-1|TRBV30|.
TGTGCCTGGCGACAGCCGGATTACAATGAGCAGTTCTTC
CAWRQPDYNEQFF
>11|.|TRBJ1-1|TRBV6-5|.
TGTGCCAGCAGCGAGGGCCCCGAAGCTTTCTTT
CASSEGPEAFF
>13|.|TRBJ2-3|TRBV12-5|few
TGTGCTAGTGGTTTGTCCGGGAAGGATACGCAGTATTTT
CASGLSGKDTQYF
>15|.|TRBJ2-3|TRBV2|.
TGTGCCAGCAGTGAACTTTTTGGAGGGACAGATACGCAGTATTTT
CASSELFGGTDTQYF
>16|.|TRBJ2-3|TRBV11-2|.
TGTGCCAGCAGCTCACCTACAGGACAGAGCACAGATACGCAGTATTTT
CASSSPTGQSTDTQYF
>13|TRBD2|TRBJ2-3|TRBV15|.
TGTGCCACCTCAAGCGGGGGGACAGATACGCAGTATTTT
CATSSGGTDTQYF
>14|.|TRBJ2-7|TRBV6-5|.
TGTGCCAGCAGACGAGCGGGCCCTCTTTACGAGCAGTACTTC
CASRRAGPLYEQYF
>15|TRBD2|TRBJ2-2|TRBV27|.
TGTGCCAGCGGCGGGGCGGGGGGGAAAGCCGGGGAGCTGTTTTTT
CASGGAGGKAGELFF
>14|.|TRBJ2-5|TRBV5-1|once
TGCGCCAGCAGCTTGTCGGGACTTCAAGAGACCCAGTACTTC
CASSLSGLQETQYF
>13|TRBD1|TRBJ2-5|TRBV2|.
TGTGCCAGCAGTGGGGGACAGCGAGAGACCCAGTACTTC
CASSGGQRETQYF
>20|TRBD2|TRBJ2-1|TRBV14|.
TGTGCCAGCAGCCAAGGTTCCGGGGGGGGCCCATCCGCCGGTGGGAATGAGCAGTTCTTC
CASSQGSGGGPSAGGNEQFF
>13|.|TRBJ2-3|TRBV4-2|.
TGTGCCAGCAGCCAAGATGGGCCGGATACGCAGTATTTT
CASSQDGPDTQYF
>13|.|TRBJ1-2|TRBV27|.
TGTGCCAGCAGCCTGGCGGAAGACTATGGCTACACCTTC
CASSLAEDYGYTF
>15|.|TRBJ1-4|TRBV5-1|.
TGCGCCAGCAGCTTGGCCGGAGAGACTAATGAAAAACTGTTTTTT
CASSLAGETNEKLFF
>15|.|TRBJ2-1|TRBV7-7|.
TGTGCCAGCAGCATTGAACTCGGGTCCTACAATGAGCAGTTCTTC
CASSIELGSYNEQFF
>17|TRBD1|TRBJ1-5|TRBV28|once
TGTGCCAGCATTCCGACAGGGACTTTCAACTTCGATCAGCCCCAGCATTTT
CASIPTGTFNFDQPQHF
>15|.|TRBJ2-5|TRBV28|once
TGTGCCAGCAGTGCCCTGGGACTCACGGGGGTAGTCCAGTACTTC
CASSALGLTGVVQYF